This TCR beta chain was documented in a study of blood T cell repertoires in COVID-19. Study background: Nucleic acid was either cDNA or gDNA, and it came from T cells, B-cell-depleted T cells, or PBMCs.

Those who participated ranged in age from about 18 to 95 years and resided in approximately 26 US areas. The table came from immunoSEQ multiplex PCR; TCRdb's copy has only in-frame clones and leaves some out. The top ten clones hold about 3% of a sample with about 260,000 clones, about 87% of them seen once. This CDR3 spans 18 amino acids. V was pared by 8 bases and J by 5 bases, with 23 bases of the junction left unmatched. The germline gives CDR1 SGHTA, CDR2 FQGTGA. The chain has TRBV7-3 and TRBJ2-7; TRBD1 aligns across 8 bases. The sequence came from a woman aged 45-65 years who had recovered from COVID-19. Sequencing used PBMCs or T cells enriched from blood (not recorded which). The CDR3 DNA reads as TGTGCCAGCCGAGGGGAAAAACGCCCCAACGACAGGGGAAACGAGCAGTACTTC. As protein: CASRGEKRPNDRGNEQYF.